This entry features one T cell receptor beta chain sequence. This specimen comes from a study of blood T cell repertoires in COVID-19. About the study: Sample material is recorded as cDNA or gDNA derived from T cells, B-cell-depleted T cells, or PBMCs.

There are 13 residues in the CDR3. V lost 3 bases and J 5 bases, leaving 8 bases between the germline ends. Here immunoSEQ multiplex PCR was the method, and the copy in TCRdb shows in-frame clones only, minus some. The sample gives 150,000 to 200,000 clones, approximately 80% of which show up once; 3% to 4% is in the top ten. The V call is TRBV12-3 or TRBV12-4, the J call TRBJ1-5; the D gene is possibly TRBD1 (6 bases). Material: PBMCs or T cells enriched from blood (not recorded which). The TCR comes from a woman aged 55-69 years who had recovered from COVID-19. Here the CDR3 DNA reads TGTGCCAGCAGTTTGAGACAGGATCAGCCCCAGCATTTT. Amino acids: CASSLRQDQPQHF.